Listed below are T cell receptor beta chains from one sample, sequenced in a study of cytomegalovirus exposure and HLA in healthy donors. TCRdb keeps only in-frame clones here, not all; method: immunoSEQ multiplex PCR. The sample includes 120,000 or so clones, around 80% of them seen just once. Sequences were obtained from PBMCs. The receptors shown here come from a female donor in good health and CMV-seronegative. Both conserved end residues are part of each CDR3. D genes are given only for firm matches. Not every row has a clone size; where given, it reads once, few, many or a size class.

D gene: NA; V gene: TRBV5-4; clone size: once; CDR3 length: 14; J gene: TRBJ2-5; CDR3 DNA: TGTGCCAGCAGCCCCGGACAGCAACAAGAGACCCAGTACTTC; CDR3 protein: CASSPGQQQETQYF
D gene: NA; V gene: TRBV5-1; clone size: NA; CDR3 length: 13; J gene: TRBJ1-1; CDR3 DNA: TGCGCCAGCAGCTTGTCGGCGGCCGCGGAAGCTTTCTTT; CDR3 protein: CASSLSAAAEAFF
D gene: TRBD1; V gene: TRBV2; clone size: few; CDR3 length: 14; J gene: TRBJ2-7; CDR3 DNA: TGTGCCAGCACTGCAGGGGGCAGGGCCTACGAGCAGTACTTC; CDR3 protein: CASTAGGRAYEQYF
D gene: NA; V gene: TRBV28; clone size: once; CDR3 length: 15; J gene: TRBJ1-5; CDR3 DNA: TGTGCCAGCAGTTTATTGGGGGAGGGCAATCAGCCCCAGCATTTT; CDR3 protein: CASSLLGEGNQPQHF
D gene: TRBD1; V gene: TRBV9; clone size: NA; CDR3 length: 14; J gene: TRBJ1-2; CDR3 DNA: TGTGCCAGCACACTAGGAGGGGGCGACCATGGCTACACCTTC; CDR3 protein: CASTLGGGDHGYTF
D gene: TRBD2; V gene: TRBV7-9; clone size: NA; CDR3 length: 13; J gene: TRBJ2-1; CDR3 DNA: TGTGCCAGAATGGCGGGAGGAAATATTGAGCAGTTCTTC; CDR3 protein: CARMAGGNIEQFF
D gene: TRBD2; V gene: TRBV11-2; clone size: NA; CDR3 length: 15; J gene: TRBJ2-7; CDR3 DNA: TGTGCCAGCAGTCAACGGGAGGGTAGGAACTACGAGCAGTACTTC; CDR3 protein: CASSQREGRNYEQYF
D gene: NA; V gene: TRBV27; clone size: NA; CDR3 length: 17; J gene: TRBJ1-1; CDR3 DNA: TGTGCCAGCGCGAGCCGATGGAAAGGGGGTCGGGACACTGAAGCTTTCTTT; CDR3 protein: CASASRWKGGRDTEAFF
D gene: TRBD2; V gene: TRBV5-6; clone size: NA; CDR3 length: 19; J gene: TRBJ2-1; CDR3 DNA: TGTGCCAGCAGCTTGGGGAGACTAGCGGGAGGGCTTAGAAACAATGAGCAGTTCTTC; CDR3 protein: CASSLGRLAGGLRNNEQFF
D gene: NA; V gene: TRBV10-3; clone size: NA; CDR3 length: 14; J gene: TRBJ1-1; CDR3 DNA: TGTGCCATCAGTGAGTCAACTCAGGGGACTGAAGCTTTCTTT; CDR3 protein: CAISESTQGTEAFF
D gene: NA; V gene: TRBV11-2; clone size: NA; CDR3 length: 16; J gene: TRBJ2-4; CDR3 DNA: TGTGCCAGCAGCTCACAGGCGGCCAGGGCCAAAAACATTCAGTACTTC; CDR3 protein: CASSSQAARAKNIQYF
D gene: NA; V gene: TRBV7-9; clone size: NA; CDR3 length: 14; J gene: TRBJ1-6; CDR3 DNA: TGTGCCAGCAGCGTGGGGGGGCACAATTCACCCCTCCACTTT; CDR3 protein: CASSVGGHNSPLHF
D gene: TRBD1; V gene: TRBV2; clone size: NA; CDR3 length: 13; J gene: TRBJ1-2; CDR3 DNA: TGTGCCAACCGAACGACAGGGAGCTATGGCTACACCTTC; CDR3 protein: CANRTTGSYGYTF
D gene: NA; V gene: TRBV11-2; clone size: NA; CDR3 length: 13; J gene: TRBJ2-3; CDR3 DNA: TGTGCCAGCAGCGCCCAACAGGGAGTTATGAAGTATTTT; CDR3 protein: CASSAQQGVMKYF
D gene: TRBD1; V gene: TRBV6-1; clone size: NA; CDR3 length: 13; J gene: TRBJ1-1; CDR3 DNA: TGTGCCAGCACCCGGACAGGGAGGACTGAAGCTTTCTTT; CDR3 protein: CASTRTGRTEAFF
D gene: TRBD2; V gene: TRBV9; clone size: NA; CDR3 length: 18; J gene: TRBJ2-7; CDR3 DNA: TGTGCCAGCAGCGTTGGGGTTAGCGGGGGGGCTTCGACCTACGAGCAGTACTTC; CDR3 protein: CASSVGVSGGASTYEQYF
D gene: NA; V gene: TRBV12-5; clone size: NA; CDR3 length: 17; J gene: TRBJ1-5; CDR3 DNA: TGTGCTAGTGGTTTGGTAGATAGAGGAAGGGGGAATCAGCCCCAGCATTTT; CDR3 protein: CASGLVDRGRGNQPQHF
D gene: TRBD2; V gene: TRBV12-5; clone size: few; CDR3 length: 13; J gene: TRBJ2-7; CDR3 DNA: TGTGCTAGTGGAGCGGGGGACCTCTACGAGCAGTACTTC; CDR3 protein: CASGAGDLYEQYF
D gene: TRBD2; V gene: TRBV5-4; clone size: few; CDR3 length: 16; J gene: TRBJ2-5; CDR3 DNA: TGTGCCAGCAGCTTGGGGCTAGCGGGAGGGGGAGAGACCCAGTACTTC; CDR3 protein: CASSLGLAGGGETQYF
D gene: NA; V gene: TRBV5-1; clone size: NA; CDR3 length: 13; J gene: TRBJ1-1; CDR3 DNA: TGCGCCAGCAGGCTAGGCTTAGACACTGAAGCTTTCTTT; CDR3 protein: CASRLGLDTEAFF
D gene: NA; V gene: TRBV19; clone size: NA; CDR3 length: 11; J gene: TRBJ2-7; CDR3 DNA: TGTGCCAGTAGTATCACGGGAGAGCAGTACTTC; CDR3 protein: CASSITGEQYF
D gene: NA; V gene: TRBV7-9; clone size: NA; CDR3 length: 15; J gene: TRBJ2-5; CDR3 DNA: TGTGCCAGCAGCTCCCGACAGGGAGGCCGAGAGACCCAGTACTTC; CDR3 protein: CASSSRQGGRETQYF
D gene: NA; V gene: TRBV18; clone size: few; CDR3 length: 15; J gene: TRBJ1-1; CDR3 DNA: TGTGCCAGCTCAACGCACGCGGGGGGAAACACTGAAGCTTTCTTT; CDR3 protein: CASSTHAGGNTEAFF
D gene: NA; V gene: TRBV28; clone size: few; CDR3 length: 17; J gene: TRBJ2-5; CDR3 DNA: TGTGCCAGCAGTTTCATCTCCCCGGCAGCGGCCGGAGAGACCCAGTACTTC; CDR3 protein: CASSFISPAAAGETQYF
D gene: NA; V gene: TRBV28; clone size: NA; CDR3 length: 14; J gene: TRBJ2-2; CDR3 DNA: TGTGCCAGCAGTTTACGGAGGAGCACCGGGGAGCTGTTTTTT; CDR3 protein: CASSLRRSTGELFF
D gene: NA; V gene: TRBV29-1; clone size: NA; CDR3 length: 11; J gene: TRBJ1-1; CDR3 DNA: TGCAGCCTGAGGGAGAACACTGAAGCTTTCTTT; CDR3 protein: CSLRENTEAFF
D gene: NA; V gene: TRBV4-1; clone size: NA; CDR3 length: 17; J gene: TRBJ1-3; CDR3 DNA: TGCGCCAGCAGCCAAGGTAGCAACAGGGCCTCTGGAAACACCATATATTTT; CDR3 protein: CASSQGSNRASGNTIYF
D gene: NA; V gene: TRBV5-4; clone size: NA; CDR3 length: 14; J gene: TRBJ1-6; CDR3 DNA: TGTGCCAGCAGCTTTGGGTCCGGCGGGTCACCCCTCCACTTT; CDR3 protein: CASSFGSGGSPLHF
D gene: NA; V gene: TRBV7-9; clone size: NA; CDR3 length: 12; J gene: TRBJ1-1; CDR3 DNA: TGTGCTATACTACATGGGGAGGGTAAAGGTTTCTTT; CDR3 protein: CAILHGEGKGFF
D gene: TRBD2; V gene: TRBV29-1; clone size: few; CDR3 length: 15; J gene: TRBJ2-1; CDR3 DNA: TGCAGCAGTTCCAGAGCGGGGGGGCTTCTGAATGAGCAGTTCTTC; CDR3 protein: CSSSRAGGLLNEQFF
D gene: TRBD1; V gene: TRBV6-4; clone size: NA; CDR3 length: 16; J gene: TRBJ1-5; CDR3 DNA: TGTGCCAGCAGTGACTCTATACAGGGGATAAATCAGCCCCAGCATTTT; CDR3 protein: CASSDSIQGINQPQHF
D gene: NA; V gene: TRBV6-4; clone size: NA; CDR3 length: 13; J gene: TRBJ2-3; CDR3 DNA: TGTGCCAGCCGCAGCCCGGGATCGGATACGCAGTATTTT; CDR3 protein: CASRSPGSDTQYF
D gene: NA; V gene: TRBV11-2; clone size: few; CDR3 length: 14; J gene: TRBJ2-7; CDR3 DNA: TGTGCCAGCCAAAGAACAGGTGGTTCCTACGAGCAGTACTTC; CDR3 protein: CASQRTGGSYEQYF
D gene: NA; V gene: TRBV5-1; clone size: NA; CDR3 length: 15; J gene: TRBJ1-3; CDR3 DNA: TGCGCCAGCAGCTCATACAGGGAGTCCGGAAACACCATATATTTT; CDR3 protein: CASSSYRESGNTIYF
D gene: NA; V gene: TRBV7-2; clone size: NA; CDR3 length: 15; J gene: TRBJ2-2; CDR3 DNA: TGTGCCAGCAGCTTAGCAGGGGTGAACACCGGGGAGCTGTTTTTT; CDR3 protein: CASSLAGVNTGELFF
D gene: TRBD1; V gene: TRBV19; clone size: few; CDR3 length: 15; J gene: TRBJ2-4; CDR3 DNA: TGTGCCAGTAGGGGGACAGGGGTAGCCAAAAACATTCAGTACTTC; CDR3 protein: CASRGTGVAKNIQYF
D gene: NA; V gene: TRBV15; clone size: NA; CDR3 length: 16; J gene: TRBJ2-7; CDR3 DNA: TGTGCCACCAGCAGAGATTATTACACAGTCTCCTACGAGCAGTACTTC; CDR3 protein: CATSRDYYTVSYEQYF
D gene: NA; V gene: TRBV27; clone size: NA; CDR3 length: 13; J gene: TRBJ1-2; CDR3 DNA: TGTGCCAGCAGTTTTGGACAGAACTATGGCTACACCTTC; CDR3 protein: CASSFGQNYGYTF
D gene: TRBD2; V gene: TRBV6-5; clone size: NA; CDR3 length: 15; J gene: TRBJ2-4; CDR3 DNA: TGTGCCAGCAGTCCCTTTTGGGGGGGCAAAAACATTCAGTACTTC; CDR3 protein: CASSPFWGGKNIQYF
D gene: NA; V gene: TRBV6-5; clone size: NA; CDR3 length: 12; J gene: TRBJ1-2; CDR3 DNA: TGTGCCAGCAGTGATCCAGGGTTTGGCTACACCTTC; CDR3 protein: CASSDPGFGYTF
D gene: TRBD2; V gene: TRBV5-4; clone size: NA; CDR3 length: 17; J gene: TRBJ2-1; CDR3 DNA: TGTGCCAGCAGCTCAGGGTACCGGCTAGCGGGTGGTAATGAGCAGTTCTTC; CDR3 protein: CASSSGYRLAGGNEQFF
D gene: TRBD2; V gene: TRBV30; clone size: NA; CDR3 length: 14; J gene: TRBJ2-1; CDR3 DNA: TGTGCCTGGAAGACTAGCGGGGGGGCCTATGAGCAGTTCTTC; CDR3 protein: CAWKTSGGAYEQFF
D gene: TRBD1; V gene: TRBV9; clone size: NA; CDR3 length: 15; J gene: TRBJ2-7; CDR3 DNA: TGTGCCAGCAGCTCAGGGGGTTCTCCTCTCCACGAGCAGTACTTC; CDR3 protein: CASSSGGSPLHEQYF
D gene: TRBD2; V gene: TRBV4-2; clone size: NA; CDR3 length: 16; J gene: TRBJ2-1; CDR3 DNA: TGTGCCAGCAGCCAAGATCGGGGCGGGAGTTACAATGAGCAGTTCTTC; CDR3 protein: CASSQDRGGSYNEQFF
D gene: TRBD1; V gene: TRBV18; clone size: NA; CDR3 length: 16; J gene: TRBJ1-1; CDR3 DNA: TGTGCCAGCTCACAACCGACAGGGGGCGGATGGACTGAAGCTTTCTTT; CDR3 protein: CASSQPTGGGWTEAFF
D gene: TRBD1; V gene: TRBV7-2; clone size: NA; CDR3 length: 15; J gene: TRBJ2-7; CDR3 DNA: TGTGCCAGCAGCTTCCGCCGGGACAGGGCCTACGAGCAGTACTTC; CDR3 protein: CASSFRRDRAYEQYF
D gene: TRBD2; V gene: TRBV2; clone size: few; CDR3 length: 16; J gene: TRBJ2-5; CDR3 DNA: TGTGCCAGCAGGGGACGAGCGGGAGGGCGGGGAGAGACCCAGTACTTC; CDR3 protein: CASRGRAGGRGETQYF
D gene: NA; V gene: TRBV4-1; clone size: NA; CDR3 length: 17; J gene: TRBJ2-7; CDR3 DNA: TGCGCCAGCAGCCAAGTATGGGAGATCTCAAGCTCCTACGAGCAGTACTTC; CDR3 protein: CASSQVWEISSSYEQYF
D gene: TRBD2; V gene: TRBV7-3; clone size: NA; CDR3 length: 15; J gene: TRBJ2-5; CDR3 DNA: TGTGCCAGCAGCCCGGCGGGGGGGGCCAAAGAGACCCAGTACTTC; CDR3 protein: CASSPAGGAKETQYF
D gene: TRBD2; V gene: TRBV28; clone size: NA; CDR3 length: 17; J gene: TRBJ2-1; CDR3 DNA: TGTGCCAGCAGTAACCCAAGCGGGAGGGATTCCTACAATGAGCAGTTCTTC; CDR3 protein: CASSNPSGRDSYNEQFF
D gene: NA; V gene: TRBV9; clone size: NA; CDR3 length: 15; J gene: TRBJ1-1; CDR3 DNA: TGTGCCAGCAGCGTAGCTGGCAACATGAACACTGAAGCTTTCTTT; CDR3 protein: CASSVAGNMNTEAFF
D gene: NA; V gene: TRBV9; clone size: NA; CDR3 length: 13; J gene: TRBJ1-2; CDR3 DNA: TGTGCCAGCAGCGTAGACCAGGGTTATGGCTACACCTTC; CDR3 protein: CASSVDQGYGYTF
D gene: TRBD2; V gene: TRBV15; clone size: NA; CDR3 length: 15; J gene: TRBJ2-1; CDR3 DNA: TGTGCCACCAGACTAGCGGGAGGTCTCGACAATGAGCAGTTCTTC; CDR3 protein: CATRLAGGLDNEQFF
D gene: NA; V gene: TRBV7-8; clone size: NA; CDR3 length: 12; J gene: TRBJ2-5; CDR3 DNA: TGTGCCAGCAGCTACAACCAAGAGGCCCAGTACTTC; CDR3 protein: CASSYNQEAQYF
D gene: NA; V gene: TRBV5-8; clone size: NA; CDR3 length: 15; J gene: TRBJ1-1; CDR3 DNA: TGTGCCAGCAGCTTGGACAAAACAGGGCTCACTGAAGCTTTCTTT; CDR3 protein: CASSLDKTGLTEAFF